This TCR beta chain emerged from a study of lymphopenia after photon versus proton radiotherapy. Study conclusions and caveats: Post-nadir TCR diversity decline inversely tracked overall survival among those who died. Only patients who died were analyzed for survival; proton advantage is unproven.

Germline V gives CDR1 SGHDT, CDR2 YYEEEE. The CDR3 length is 15 residues. Trimming left V 4 bases short and J 3 bases short, with 17 bases between. This table comes from immunoSEQ multiplex PCR, and its TCRdb copy is limited to in-frame clones, with some not included. Of over 4,500 clones detected, around 88% appear once; the ten largest clones hold over 20%. Notes on this clone: Its antigen is not identified.

The J gene is TRBJ2-7, the V gene TRBV5-6; weak D call: TRBD1 (6 bases). The sample was peripheral blood, taken from a patient treated with photon-based radiotherapy. This clonotype originated in a man aged 80 or over with cholangiocarcinoma. Here the CDR3 reads CASSLRQATIYEQYF. The CDR3 coding sequence is TGTGCCAGCAGCCTAAGACAGGCAACTATCTACGAGCAGTACTTC.